Listed here are 18 T cell receptor beta chains from one sample, sequenced in a study of response to subunit inactivated influenza vaccine. TCRdb analysed the RT-PCR reads with MiXCR anew, one entry per CDR3 protein. The table shows about 570,000 distinct CDR3 sequences, with approximately 10% occurring only once. The data were also submitted as part of a second study, on T cells expressing NK-cell markers. That source reports: Synthesis of TCR beta cDNA relied on 5'RACE template switching carrying UMIs.

Sequenced material: PBMCs from blood, taken on the day of vaccination. The source of these receptors is a man aged 50 to 60 who received an inactivated influenza vaccine.

The gene calls are TRBV7-8 and TRBJ2-1; 11 nucleotides line up with TRBD1. The V segment lost 5 bases and the J segment 2 bases; nucleotides outside the gene matches: 5. Per germline, CDR1 SGHVS and CDR2 FQNEAQ. This CDR3 region has 16 residues. The CDR3 protein is CASSVGTGGPYNEQFF. CDR3 nucleotide sequence: TGTGCCAGCAGCGTGGGGACAGGGGGTCCCTACAATGAGCAGTTCTTC.

In this sample, this clonotype turned up many times. The chain uses TRBV7-2 and TRBJ2-1; D may be TRBD1 (5 bases). This CDR3 spans 17 amino acids. Trimming removed 1 base from V and 1 base from J, with 14 bases in between. Germline V CDR1 and CDR2: SGHTA, FQGNSA. This CDR3 is CASSLVAGFGSYNEQFF. Here the CDR3 DNA reads TGTGCCAGCAGCTTAGTCGCAGGGTTCGGGTCCTACAATGAGCAGTTCTTC.

The rearrangement joins TRBV4-3 to TRBJ2-2, with D possibly being TRBD1 or TRBD2 (5 bases each). This CDR3 has 16 residues. Trimming removed 0 bases at V and 7 bases at J, with 15 bases between. Germline CDR1 reads LGHNA; CDR2 reads YSLEER. As DNA, the CDR3 is TGCGCCAGCAGCCAAGAACTGGCCGGGGCCCGCGGGGAGCTGTTTTTT. As protein: CASSQELAGARGELFF.

This chain joins TRBV4-3 and TRBJ1-1; a possible D gene is TRBD1 (5 bases). Per the germline V gene, CDR1 is LGHNA and CDR2 is YSLEER. This CDR3 comprises 15 residues. Trimming removed 4 bases from V and 2 bases from J, with 14 bases in between. For the CDR3, the DNA is TGCGCCAGCAGCCGTTACGGGACGGACAACACTGAAGCTTTCTTT. Residues: CASSRYGTDNTEAFF.

The genes are TRBV24-1 and TRBJ2-5; D is uncertain. From germline, CDR1 is KGHDR and CDR2 SFDVKD. Trimming cost V 3 bases and J 3 bases, with 1 base left between them. The CDR3 consists of 11 residues. The CDR3 DNA sequence: TGTGCCACCAGTGATAAAGAGACCCAGTACTTC. Residues: CATSDKETQYF.

The gene calls are TRBV5-6 and TRBJ2-5; D is unresolved. V was shortened by 2 bases and J by 4 bases, with 9 bases between the two germline ends. This CDR3 comprises 13 residues. Germline values: CDR1 SGHDT, CDR2 YYEEEE. The CDR3 coding sequence is TGTGCCAGCAGCTTTCCCACTGGAGAGACCCAGTACTTC. Its translation is CASSFPTGETQYF. The entire variable domain, with the rest obtained from reference TRBV5-6 and TRBJ2-5, is as follows: DAGVTQSPTHLIKTRGQQVTLRCSPKSGHDTVSWYQQALGQGPQFIFQYYEEEERQRGNFPDRFSGHQFPNYSSELNVNALLLGDSALYLCASSFPTGETQYFGPGTRLLVL.

V gene TRBV6-2 or TRBV6-3 combines with J gene TRBJ2-3; the D is unclear. The ends were cut back, 6 bases at V and 5 bases at J, with 12 bases in the middle. In germline, CDR1 is MNHEY, CDR2 SVGEGT. The CDR3 is 13 amino acids. In DNA form, the CDR3 reads TGTGCCAGCAGAGGGTATGCCCTAGATACGCAGTATTTT. It is translated as CASRGYALDTQYF.

The chain is built from TRBV28 and TRBJ1-4; D gene unclear. The germline V gene has CDR1 MDHEN and CDR2 SYDVKM. The CDR3 contains 16 residues. Trimming stripped 4 bases from V and 0 bases from J, with 12 bases between. CDR3 amino acids: CASSSPDLATNEKLFF. In DNA form, the CDR3 reads TGTGCCAGCAGTTCCCCGGACCTTGCAACTAATGAAAAACTGTTTTTT.

This sequence joins TRBV7-2 and TRBJ2-5; TRBD2 might be the D (6 bases). The CDR3 is 14 residues long. Trimming pared 3 bases from V and 3 bases from J, leaving 11 bases between. Germline-derived CDR1 and CDR2 are SGHTA and FQGNSA. CDR3 bases: TGTGCCAGCAGCTTGGACTACCTAGAAGAGACCCAGTACTTC. Its protein is CASSLDYLEETQYF. The full variable domain, its missing parts supplied by reference TRBV7-2 and TRBJ2-5, is GAGVSQSPSNKVTEKGKDVELRCDPISGHTALYWYRQSLGQGLEFLIYFQGNSAPDKSGLPSDRFSAERTGGSVSTLTIQRTQQEDSAVYLCASSLDYLEETQYFGPGTRLLVL.

This clonotype showed up just a few times. The gene calls are TRBV28 and TRBJ1-5; D possibly corresponds to TRBD1 (6 bases). Germline V CDR1 and CDR2: MDHEN, SYDVKM. Trimming took 6 bases from V and 3 from J, leaving 15 bases between them. This CDR3 region has 15 residues. CDR3 DNA sequence: TGTGCCAGCAGACCCAGGGGTTCTCTCAATCAGCCCCAGCATTTT. Its protein is CASRPRGSLNQPQHF.

This clonotype was detected a few times. V is TRBV10-3 and J is TRBJ2-1; 12 nucleotides line up with TRBD1. V lost 10 bases, J lost 8 bases, and 9 bases stayed unmatched. Germline CDR1 and CDR2: ENHRY and SYGVKD. CDR3 length: 14 residues. The DNA for the CDR3 is TGTGCCACTACCGGGACAGGGGGCAAGGATGAGCAGTTCTTC. Its protein product is CATTGTGGKDEQFF.

This clonotype showed up many times. V usage is TRBV6-5 and J usage is TRBJ1-3; 7 nucleotides agree with TRBD1. V was pared by 5 bases and J by 4 bases, with 8 bases of the junction left unmatched. CDR3 length: 15 amino acids. Germline values: CDR1 MNHEY, CDR2 SVGAGI. CDR3 loop: CASSNRQGRGNTIYF. The CDR3 nucleotides are TGTGCCAGCAGTAACCGACAGGGTCGGGGAAACACCATATATTTT.

This clonotype was recorded a few times. CDR3 amino acids: CASSVFSGSTDTQYF. CDR3 DNA sequence: TGTGCCAGCAGCGTGTTTAGCGGGAGTACAGATACGCAGTATTTT. The rearrangement links TRBV9 to TRBJ2-3; 9 bases are a match to TRBD2. The CDR3 is 15 amino acids. V dropped 2 bases and J dropped 3; count of bases not matched to a gene: 4. Looked up from germline, CDR1 is SGDLS and CDR2 is YYNGEE.

The rearrangement uses TRBV28 and TRBJ2-1, with 14 bases that match TRBD2. J gave up 8 bases and V 4 bases, and 4 bases lay outside the gene matches. The CDR3 sequence is 15 residues long. Looked up from germline, CDR1 is MDHEN and CDR2 is SYDVKM. CDR3 region: CASSSPGLAGDEQFF. The DNA of the CDR3 is TGTGCCAGCAGTTCGCCGGGACTAGCGGGAGATGAGCAGTTCTTC.

This clonotype came up many times. This chain links TRBV14 with TRBJ2-1; unclear D gene. The V gene's germline CDR1 is SGHDN and CDR2 FVKESK. The CDR3 is 11 amino acids. V was pared by 4 bases and J by 7 bases, with 5 bases between. The CDR3 DNA follows: TGTGCCAGCAGCCGCTGGAATGAGCAGTTCTTC. It codes for CASSRWNEQFF.

This clonotype turned up a few times. The chain combines TRBV5-5 with TRBJ2-4, with D possibly being TRBD1 (6 bases). The germline V gene encodes CDR1 SGHKS and CDR2 YYEKEE (reference sequence). The CDR3 is 14 residues long. V was cut by 0 bases and J by 8 bases, with 12 bases left in between. DNA of the CDR3: TGTGCCAGCAGCTTGGCAGGGGCAGGAGACATTCAGTACTTC. It specifies CASSLAGAGDIQYF. The variable domain in full, with the rest retrieved from reference TRBV5-5 and TRBJ2-4, is DAGVTQSPTHLIKTRGQQVTLRCSPISGHKSVSWYQQVLGQGPQFIFQYYEKEERGRGNFPDRFSARQFPNYSSELNVNALLLGDSALYLCASSLAGAGDIQYFGAGTRLSVL.

This chain connects TRBV7-2 to TRBJ2-7; D possibly corresponds to TRBD2 (5 bases). This CDR3 spans 14 amino acids. V was clipped by 4 bases and J by 4 bases, with 14 bases between them. Germline assignment: CDR1 SGHTA and CDR2 FQGNSA. This CDR3 reads CASSSRAGSYEQYF. CDR3 bases: TGTGCCAGCAGCTCGCGGGCAGGATCTTACGAGCAGTACTTC.

The chain couples TRBV7-2 to TRBJ2-7; 14 bases align to TRBD2. With V trimmed by 6 bases and J by 4 bases, 5 bases remained unmatched. Germline-derived CDR1 and CDR2 are SGHTA and FQGNSA. The CDR3 has 15 amino acids. The CDR3 spells CASRPGTSGGYEQYF. CDR3 bases: TGTGCCAGCAGACCTGGGACTAGCGGGGGATACGAGCAGTACTTC.